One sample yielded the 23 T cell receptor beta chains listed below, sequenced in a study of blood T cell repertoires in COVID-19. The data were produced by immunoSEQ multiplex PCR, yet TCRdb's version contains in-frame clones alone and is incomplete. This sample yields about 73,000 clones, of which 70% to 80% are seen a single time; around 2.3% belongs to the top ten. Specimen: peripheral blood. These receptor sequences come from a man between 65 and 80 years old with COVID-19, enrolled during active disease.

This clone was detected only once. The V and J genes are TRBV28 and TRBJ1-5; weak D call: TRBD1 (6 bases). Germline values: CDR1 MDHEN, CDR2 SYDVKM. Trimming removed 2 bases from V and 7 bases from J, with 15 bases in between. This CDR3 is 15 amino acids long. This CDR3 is CASSLGRGLGQPQHF. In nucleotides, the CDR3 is TGTGCCAGCAGTTTAGGCAGGGGTCTTGGGCAGCCCCAGCATTTT.

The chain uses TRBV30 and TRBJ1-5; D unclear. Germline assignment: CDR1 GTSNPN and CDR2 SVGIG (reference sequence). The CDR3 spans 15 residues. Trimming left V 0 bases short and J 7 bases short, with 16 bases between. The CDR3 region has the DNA TGTGCCTGGAGTGTAGGAAGAGGGCTCAAACAGCCCCAGCATTTT. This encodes CAWSVGRGLKQPQHF.

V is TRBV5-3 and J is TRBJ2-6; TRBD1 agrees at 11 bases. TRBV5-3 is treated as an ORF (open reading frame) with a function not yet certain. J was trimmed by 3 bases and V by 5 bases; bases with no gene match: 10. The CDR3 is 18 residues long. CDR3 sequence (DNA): TGTGCCAGAAGACGGCGCCGGGACAGGGGGTTTGGGGCCAACGTCCTGACTTTC. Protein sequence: CARRRRRDRGFGANVLTF.

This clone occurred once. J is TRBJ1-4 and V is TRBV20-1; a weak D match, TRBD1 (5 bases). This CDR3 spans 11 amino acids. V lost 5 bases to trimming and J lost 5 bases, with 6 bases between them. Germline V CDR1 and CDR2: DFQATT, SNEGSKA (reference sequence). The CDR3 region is CSARQNEKLFF. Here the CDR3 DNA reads TGCAGTGCTCGACAGAATGAAAAACTGTTTTTT.

CDR3 sequence (DNA): TGTGCCAGCAGCTTCCCCCGGGACAGGGGTAATCAGCCCCAGCATTTT. Protein product: CASSFPRDRGNQPQHF. The J gene is TRBJ1-5, the V gene TRBV28, with 10 bases aligning to TRBD1. After removal of 6 bases from V and 4 bases from J, the junction contained 9 bases not matched to a gene. Germline CDR1 is MDHEN and CDR2 is SYDVKM. The CDR3 has 16 residues. The whole variable domain, filled in from reference TRBV28 and TRBJ1-5, reads DVKVTQSSRYLVKRTGEKVFLECVQDMDHENMFWYRQDPGLGLRLIYFSYDVKMKEKGDIPEGYSVSREKKERFSLILESASTNQTSMYLCASSFPRDRGNQPQHFGDGTRLSIL.

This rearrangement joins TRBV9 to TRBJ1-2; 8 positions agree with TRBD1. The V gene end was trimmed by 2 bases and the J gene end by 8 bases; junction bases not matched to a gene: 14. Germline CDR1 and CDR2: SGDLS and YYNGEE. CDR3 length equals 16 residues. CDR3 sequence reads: CASSVSRLRGRQGYTF. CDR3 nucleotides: TGTGCCAGCAGCGTCAGCCGCCTCAGGGGGCGTCAAGGCTACACCTTC.

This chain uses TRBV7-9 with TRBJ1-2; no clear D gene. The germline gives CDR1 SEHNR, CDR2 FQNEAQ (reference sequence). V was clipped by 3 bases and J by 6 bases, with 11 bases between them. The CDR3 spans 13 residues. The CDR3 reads CASSLEGNHGYTF. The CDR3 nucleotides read TGTGCCAGCAGCTTGGAGGGAAACCATGGCTACACCTTC. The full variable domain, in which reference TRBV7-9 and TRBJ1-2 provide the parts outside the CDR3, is DTGVSQNPRHKITKRGQNVTFRCDPISEHNRLYWYRQTLGQGPEFLTYFQNEAQLEKSRLLSDRFSAERPKGSFSTLEIQRTEQGDSAMYLCASSLEGNHGYTFGSGTRLTVV.

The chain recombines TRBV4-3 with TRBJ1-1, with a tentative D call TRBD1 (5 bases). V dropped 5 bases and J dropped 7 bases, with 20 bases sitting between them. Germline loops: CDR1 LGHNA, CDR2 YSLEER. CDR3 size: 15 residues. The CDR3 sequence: CASSRQGREVSEAFF. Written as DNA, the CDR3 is TGCGCCAGCAGCAGGCAAGGCAGGGAGGTGAGTGAAGCTTTCTTT.

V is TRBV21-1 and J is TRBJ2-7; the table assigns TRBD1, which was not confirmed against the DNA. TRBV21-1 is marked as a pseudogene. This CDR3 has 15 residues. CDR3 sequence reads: CASSRRGQGNYEQYF. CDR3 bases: TGTGCCAGCAGTCGAAGGGGACAGGGGAACTACGAGCAGTACTTC.

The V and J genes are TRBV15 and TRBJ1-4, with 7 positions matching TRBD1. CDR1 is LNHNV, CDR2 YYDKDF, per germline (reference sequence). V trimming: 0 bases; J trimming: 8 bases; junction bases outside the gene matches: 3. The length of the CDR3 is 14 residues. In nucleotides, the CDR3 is TGTGCCACCAGCAGAGAGACAGGGAAGGAAAAACTGTTTTTT. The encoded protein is CATSRETGKEKLFF.

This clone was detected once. CDR3 residues: CASSFGQGPNTIYF. The CDR3 DNA follows: TGTGCCAGCAGCTTTGGACAGGGGCCAAACACCATATATTTT. The chain employs TRBV7-9 and TRBJ1-3, with 9 bases fitting TRBD1. J lost 6 bases, V lost 3 bases, and 3 bases had no gene match. CDR1 is SEHNR and CDR2 is FQNEAQ in the germline V gene (reference sequence). This CDR3 has 14 residues.

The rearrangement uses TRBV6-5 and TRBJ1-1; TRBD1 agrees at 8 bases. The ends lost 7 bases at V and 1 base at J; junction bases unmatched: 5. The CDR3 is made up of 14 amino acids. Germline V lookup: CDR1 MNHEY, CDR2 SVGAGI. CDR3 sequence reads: CASTRTGRNTEAFF. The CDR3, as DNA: TGTGCCAGCACCAGGACAGGGAGGAACACTGAAGCTTTCTTT.

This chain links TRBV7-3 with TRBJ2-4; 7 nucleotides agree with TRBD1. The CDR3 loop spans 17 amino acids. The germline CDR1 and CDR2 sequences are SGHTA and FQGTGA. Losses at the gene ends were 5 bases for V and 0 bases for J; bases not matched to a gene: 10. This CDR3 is CASSPQTGTGAKNIQYF. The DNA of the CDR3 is TGTGCCAGCAGCCCCCAGACAGGGACCGGAGCCAAAAACATTCAGTACTTC. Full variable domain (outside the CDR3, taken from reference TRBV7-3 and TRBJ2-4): GAGVSQTPSNKVTEKGKYVELRCDPISGHTALYWYRQSLGQGPEFLIYFQGTGAADDSGLPNDRFFAVRPEGSVSTLKIQRTERGDSAVYLCASSPQTGTGAKNIQYFGAGTRLSVL.

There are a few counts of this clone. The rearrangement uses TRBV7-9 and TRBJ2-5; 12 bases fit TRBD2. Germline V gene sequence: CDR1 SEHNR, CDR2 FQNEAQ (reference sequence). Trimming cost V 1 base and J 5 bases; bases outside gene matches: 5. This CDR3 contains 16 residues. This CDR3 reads CASSLVSGLAGETQYF. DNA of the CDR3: TGTGCCAGCAGCTTAGTCAGCGGACTAGCGGGGGAGACCCAGTACTTC.

Here the CDR3 reads CASSYGLAGYEQYF. CDR3 nucleotide sequence: TGTGCCAGCAGTTACGGACTAGCGGGCTACGAGCAGTACTTC. The V call is TRBV6-2 or TRBV6-3, the J call TRBJ2-7; 11 nucleotides match TRBD2. The CDR3 loop spans 14 amino acids. CDR1 MNHEY and CDR2 SVGEGT come from the germline V gene. J lost 3 bases, V lost 2 bases, and 0 bases had no gene match.

The CDR3 sequence: CASSLRLAVTGELFF. The CDR3 DNA reads as TGTGCCAGCAGCCTACGACTAGCCGTGACCGGGGAGCTGTTTTTT. The rearrangement uses TRBV3-1 (or the pseudogene TRBV3-2) and TRBJ2-2, with 7 bases aligning to TRBD2. The CDR3 totals 15 residues. Germline V gene data show CDR1 as LGHDT and CDR2 as YNNKEL (reference sequence). Unmatched junction bases numbered 7, after V lost 4 bases and J lost 5 bases.

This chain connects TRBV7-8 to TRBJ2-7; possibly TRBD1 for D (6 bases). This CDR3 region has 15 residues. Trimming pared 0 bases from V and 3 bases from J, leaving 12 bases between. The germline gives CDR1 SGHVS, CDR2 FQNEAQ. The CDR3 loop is CASSLASDSLYEQYF. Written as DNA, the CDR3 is TGTGCCAGCAGCTTAGCATCGGACAGCCTCTACGAGCAGTACTTC.

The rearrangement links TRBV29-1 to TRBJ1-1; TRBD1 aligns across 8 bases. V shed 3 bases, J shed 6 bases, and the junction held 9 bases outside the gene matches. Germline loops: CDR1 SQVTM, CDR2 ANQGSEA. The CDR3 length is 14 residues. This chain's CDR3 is CSVDMTGVRSEAFF. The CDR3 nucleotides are TGCAGCGTTGACATGACAGGGGTAAGGTCTGAAGCTTTCTTT.

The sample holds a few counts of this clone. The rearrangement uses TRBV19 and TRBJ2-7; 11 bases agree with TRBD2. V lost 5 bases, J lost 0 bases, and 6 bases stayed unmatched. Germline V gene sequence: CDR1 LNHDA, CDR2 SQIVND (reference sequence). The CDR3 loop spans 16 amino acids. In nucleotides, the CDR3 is TGTGCCAGTAGTTTCGAGACTAGCGGGGCCTCCTACGAGCAGTACTTC. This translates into CASSFETSGASYEQYF.

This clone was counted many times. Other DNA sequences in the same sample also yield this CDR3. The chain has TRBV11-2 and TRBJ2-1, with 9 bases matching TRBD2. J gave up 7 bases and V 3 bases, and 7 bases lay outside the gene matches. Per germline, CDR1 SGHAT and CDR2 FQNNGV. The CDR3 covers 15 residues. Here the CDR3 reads CASSLVAGGGNEQFF. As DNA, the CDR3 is TGTGCCAGCAGCTTGGTGGCGGGAGGGGGTAATGAGCAGTTCTTC.

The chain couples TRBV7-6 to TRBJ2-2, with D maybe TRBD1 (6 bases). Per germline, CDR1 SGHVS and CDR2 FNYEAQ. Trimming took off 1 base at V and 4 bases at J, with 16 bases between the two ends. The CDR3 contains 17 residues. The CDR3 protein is CASSLEVGASGTGELFF. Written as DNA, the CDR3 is TGTGCCAGCAGCTTAGAAGTGGGGGCATCGGGCACCGGGGAGCTGTTTTTT.

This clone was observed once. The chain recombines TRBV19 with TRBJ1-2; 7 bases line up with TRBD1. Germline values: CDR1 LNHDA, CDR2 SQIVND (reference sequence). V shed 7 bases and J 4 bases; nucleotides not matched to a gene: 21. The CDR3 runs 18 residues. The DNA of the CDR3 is TGTGCCAGTAAAGAGGTCGGGACAGTAACCCGACGATCCTATGGCTACACCTTC. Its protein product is CASKEVGTVTRRSYGYTF.

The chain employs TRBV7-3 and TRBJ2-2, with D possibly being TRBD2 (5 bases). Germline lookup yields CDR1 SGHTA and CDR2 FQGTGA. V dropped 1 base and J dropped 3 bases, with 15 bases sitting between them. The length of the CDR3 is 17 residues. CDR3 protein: CASSLSLAEAYTGELFF. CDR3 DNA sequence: TGTGCCAGCAGCTTAAGCTTGGCGGAGGCGTACACCGGGGAGCTGTTTTTT.